The entry that follows covers one T cell receptor (beta chain) sequence. This specimen belongs to a study of blood T cell repertoires in COVID-19. Across the study: COVID-19 samples, acute and convalescent, were from the United States, Italy and Spain.

In the authors' methods: How many nucleated cells were present was estimated from reference gene primer amplification. The data were produced by immunoSEQ multiplex PCR, yet TCRdb's version contains in-frame clones alone and is incomplete. V, J and clone size are taken as reported in that table, and D and trimming were inferred from the DNA itself. The sample consists of more than 150,000 clones, around 84% of them appearing once. The germline V gene encodes CDR1 MNHNS and CDR2 SASEGT. The CDR3 is made up of 14 amino acids. The V end lost 0 bases, the J end lost 4 bases, and 6 bases lay between the germline ends.

The receptor was derived from a man aged 45-60 years with active or convalescent COVID-19. Sequencing was done on a sample of peripheral blood. The chain uses TRBV6-1 and TRBJ2-2; D ambiguous. The DNA of the CDR3 is TGTGCCAGCAGTGAAGCATTCGGCACCGGGGAGCTGTTTTTT. Amino acids: CASSEAFGTGELFF.